These 23 T cell receptor beta chains share one sample of origin, sequenced in a study of cytomegalovirus exposure and HLA in healthy donors. The PCR ran on 60 Vbeta and 13 Jbeta primers. This table comes from immunoSEQ multiplex PCR, and its TCRdb copy is limited to in-frame clones, with some not included. Of roughly 140,000 clones listed, 82% were seen once; the top ten hold 2% to 3%. The material sequenced was PBMCs. Source of these receptors: a male donor in good health and CMV-seronegative.

This clone was seen a few times. The J gene is TRBJ2-3, the V gene TRBV6-4; TRBD2 agrees at 8 bases. The CDR3 loop spans 14 amino acids. Germline CDR1 reads MRHNA; CDR2 reads SNTAGT. The V gene end was trimmed by 4 bases and the J gene end by 1 base; junction bases not matched to a gene: 1. CDR3 residues: CASSGAGGTDTQYF. Written as DNA, the CDR3 is TGTGCCAGCAGTGGAGCGGGAGGCACAGATACGCAGTATTTT.

The chain employs TRBV28 and TRBJ2-5; a possible D gene is TRBD1 (6 bases). V lost 4 bases, J lost 0 bases, and 18 bases lay in between. In germline, CDR1 is MDHEN, CDR2 SYDVKM. This CDR3 is 17 amino acids long. CDR3 bases: TGTGCCAGCAGTTCCCCCCTCTCGACAGGCTACCAAGAGACCCAGTACTTC. This translates into CASSSPLSTGYQETQYF.

The CDR3 loop reads CASRRGGTEYEQYF. The CDR3 nucleotides read TGTGCCAGCAGGAGGGGCGGGACAGAATACGAGCAGTACTTC. V and J are TRBV5-4 and TRBJ2-7; weak D call: TRBD1 (7 bases). The CDR3 totals 14 residues. Germline values: CDR1 SGHNT, CDR2 YYREEE (reference sequence). Trimming removed 5 bases from V and 4 bases from J, with 16 bases in between.

The chain is built from TRBV7-9 and TRBJ2-2; 7 positions match TRBD2. V gave up 4 bases and J gave up 4 bases; unmatched junction bases: 6. Per the germline V gene, CDR1 is SEHNR and CDR2 is FQNEAQ (reference sequence). This CDR3 is built from 15 residues. In nucleotides, the CDR3 is TGTGCCAGCAGCTCTCCAGGCGGGGGCACCGGGGAGCTGTTTTTT. It codes for CASSSPGGGTGELFF. The whole variable domain, filled in from reference TRBV7-9 and TRBJ2-2, reads DTGVSQNPRHKITKRGQNVTFRCDPISEHNRLYWYRQTLGQGPEFLTYFQNEAQLEKSRLLSDRFSAERPKGSFSTLEIQRTEQGDSAMYLCASSSPGGGTGELFFGEGSRLTVL.

This rearrangement joins TRBV13 to TRBJ2-3, with 8 bases fitting TRBD1. CDR3 size: 17 residues. CDR1 and CDR2 from the germline V gene are PRHDT and FYEKMQ (reference sequence). Germline trimming cut 2 bases from V and 4 bases from J; bases unmatched to any gene: 11. CDR3: CASSLFQGARVPDTQYF. The CDR3 DNA sequence: TGTGCCAGCAGCTTATTTCAGGGGGCGCGAGTACCAGATACGCAGTATTTT.

The CDR3 sequence: CASSSRGPTEAFF. CDR3 coding DNA: TGTGCCAGCAGCTCGCGGGGCCCGACTGAAGCTTTCTTT. The chain recombines TRBV7-8 with TRBJ1-1, with D possibly matching TRBD1 (5 bases). This CDR3 is built from 13 residues. Trimming removed 4 bases from V and 5 bases from J, with 11 bases in between. CDR1 and CDR2 from the germline V gene are SGHVS and FQNEAQ.

V gene TRBV29-1 combines with J gene TRBJ2-7, with D perhaps matching TRBD1 (5 bases). Germline assignment: CDR1 SQVTM and CDR2 ANQGSEA. Trimming pared 4 bases from V and 2 bases from J, leaving 12 bases between. The CDR3 is 13 residues long. DNA of the CDR3: TGCAGCGTTGGGACACTTAGTACCTACGAGCAGTACTTC. Encoded protein: CSVGTLSTYEQYF.

The chain combines TRBV6-1 with TRBJ2-5, with D maybe TRBD2 (6 bases). Germline V CDR1 and CDR2: MNHNS, SASEGT. The CDR3 totals 15 residues. V was cut by 1 base and J by 5 bases, with 14 bases left in between. This chain's CDR3 is CASSEGFMGTETQYF. The CDR3, as DNA: TGTGCCAGCAGTGAAGGGTTTATGGGGACTGAGACCCAGTACTTC.

The V and J genes are TRBV18 and TRBJ1-4, with D perhaps matching TRBD1 (5 bases). Deletions cut 8 bases from V and 7 bases from J, with 14 bases between. CDR1 and CDR2 (germline): KGHSH, LQKENI. The CDR3 sequence is 13 residues long. The CDR3: CASAGGRPEKLFF. The CDR3 DNA is TGTGCCAGCGCCGGGGGTCGTCCTGAAAAACTGTTTTTT.

The J gene is TRBJ2-5, the V gene TRBV11-2; TRBD2 is a possible D gene (6 bases). CDR3 length: 17 residues. CDR1 and CDR2 from the germline V gene are SGHAT and FQNNGV. The V end was cut by 5 bases, the J end by 2 bases, with 21 bases between. The CDR3 DNA reads TGTGCCAGCAGCCCCGCTTGGGCGGGACGGGTACAAGAGACCCAGTACTTC. Translated: CASSPAWAGRVQETQYF.

The chain recombines TRBV6-1 with TRBJ1-2; D call uncertain. This CDR3 has 16 amino acids. Trimming left V 1 base short and J 4 bases short, with 16 bases between. CDR1 is MNHNS, CDR2 SASEGT, per germline. CDR3 bases: TGTGCCAGCAGTGAAGGTGGGCAAGCCTACGTCTATGGCTACACCTTC. Translated, it gives CASSEGGQAYVYGYTF.

This chain uses TRBV27 with TRBJ1-5, with D maybe TRBD1 (6 bases). Germline-derived CDR1 and CDR2 are MNHEY and SMNVEV (reference sequence). The CDR3 is 14 residues long. The V gene lost 3 bases and the J gene lost 4 bases, with 10 bases spanning the gap. DNA for the CDR3: TGTGCCAGCAGTTTGAAGGGGGATAATCAGCCCCAGCATTTT. It translates to CASSLKGDNQPQHF.

Notes on this clone: This same CDR3 is encoded by further DNA sequences in the sample. CDR3 loop: CASSVGGGTYEQYF. The CDR3 bases are TGTGCCAGCAGCGTAGGGGGAGGAACCTACGAGCAGTACTTC. This chain uses TRBV9 with TRBJ2-7; TRBD2 might be the D (6 bases). Germline V gene data show CDR1 as SGDLS and CDR2 as YYNGEE. This CDR3 is built from 14 residues. The germline V and J ends were trimmed by 0 bases and 2 bases, with 9 bases remaining between them.

This sequence joins TRBV6-5 and TRBJ2-5; TRBD2 matches 12 bases. The CDR3 loop spans 14 amino acids. V trimming: 5 bases; J trimming: 4 bases; junction bases outside the gene matches: 2. The germline V gene has CDR1 MNHEY and CDR2 SVGAGI. The CDR3 DNA sequence: TGTGCCAGCAGTCAACTAGCGGGAGGAGAGACCCAGTACTTC. It yields the protein CASSQLAGGETQYF.

This clone was seen a handful of times. The chain employs TRBV18 and TRBJ1-1, with a tentative D call TRBD1 (5 bases). The germline CDR1 and CDR2 sequences are KGHSH and LQKENI. The CDR3 covers 17 residues. V lost 1 base and J 0 bases, leaving 15 bases between the germline ends. The DNA for the CDR3 is TGTGCCAGCTCACCACTAGAGTTTACGGGGGTGAACACTGAAGCTTTCTTT. This sequence encodes CASSPLEFTGVNTEAFF.

This chain links TRBV19 with TRBJ1-5; 7 nucleotides agree with TRBD1. Germline trimming cut 4 bases from V and 8 bases from J; bases unmatched to any gene: 8. The germline gives CDR1 LNHDA, CDR2 SQIVND (reference sequence). The CDR3 extends over 14 amino acids. The CDR3 reads CASSTQTGSKPQHF. CDR3 in DNA: TGTGCCAGTAGTACCCAGACAGGGTCCAAGCCCCAGCATTTT. Variable domain in full (rest from reference TRBV19 and TRBJ1-5): DGGITQSPKYLFRKEGQNVTLSCEQNLNHDAMYWYRQDPGQGLRLIYYSQIVNDFQKGDIAEGYSVSREKKESFPLTVTSAQKNPTAFYLCASSTQTGSKPQHFGDGTRLSIL.

This clone has a handful of counts. This rearrangement joins TRBV7-9 to TRBJ2-3; D is undetermined. The CDR3 spans 12 residues. In germline, CDR1 is SEHNR, CDR2 FQNEAQ (reference sequence). The V end lost 4 bases, the J end lost 2 bases, and 4 bases lay between the germline ends. CDR3: CASSSFTDTQYF. The CDR3 nucleotides read TGTGCCAGCAGCTCCTTCACAGATACGCAGTATTTT.

This rearrangement joins TRBV5-1 to TRBJ1-1, with TRBD1 as a possible D gene (6 bases). The germline V gene encodes CDR1 SGHRS and CDR2 YFSETQ. The V end lost 4 bases, the J end lost 3 bases, and 13 bases lay between the germline ends. The CDR3 spans 14 residues. As DNA, the CDR3 is TGCGCCAGCAGCCTTGAGGGGGGGGACACTGAAGCTTTCTTT. As protein: CASSLEGGDTEAFF.

The J gene is TRBJ2-7, the V gene TRBV15; D is perhaps TRBD1 (5 bases). This CDR3 contains 15 residues. The ends were cut back, 5 bases at V and 2 bases at J, with 16 bases in the middle. The germline CDR1 and CDR2 sequences are LNHNV and YYDKDF (reference sequence). The CDR3 DNA reads as TGTGCCACCAGCCGCTCAGGACACTCAACCTACGAGCAGTACTTC. Its translation is CATSRSGHSTYEQYF.

The V and J genes are TRBV15 and TRBJ1-1; D not resolved. The CDR3 has 13 amino acids. CDR1 is LNHNV and CDR2 is YYDKDF in the germline V gene (reference sequence). The ends were cut back, 3 bases at V and 3 bases at J, with 8 bases in the middle. The CDR3, as DNA: TGTGCCACCAGCAGTCGGGTATACACTGAAGCTTTCTTT. Its protein is CATSSRVYTEAFF. Based on the CDR3 plus reference TRBV15 and TRBJ1-1, the full variable domain is DAMVIQNPRYQVTQFGKPVTLSCSQTLNHNVMYWYQQKSSQAPKLLFHYYDKDFNNEADTPDNFQSRRPNTSFCFLDIRSPGLGDTAMYLCATSSRVYTEAFFGQGTRLTVV.

This sequence joins TRBV5-1 and TRBJ1-6; 7 bases fit TRBD1. The CDR3 contains 15 residues. V shed 5 bases and J 7 bases; nucleotides not matched to a gene: 9. Germline assignment: CDR1 SGHRS and CDR2 YFSETQ. DNA of the CDR3: TGCGCCAGCAGAGCTACAGGGGTCCTCAATTCACCCCTCCACTTT. This translates into CASRATGVLNSPLHF.

V is TRBV6-4 and J is TRBJ2-2; D is perhaps TRBD2 (5 bases). CDR1 and CDR2 (germline): MRHNA, SNTAGT. The CDR3 contains 14 residues. Trimming stripped 6 bases from V and 3 bases from J, with 11 bases between. This CDR3 is CASRERADTGELFF. The CDR3 nucleotides are TGTGCCAGCAGGGAGAGGGCAGACACCGGGGAGCTGTTTTTT.

This clone was seen just once. V and J are TRBV7-8 and TRBJ2-7; no clear D. Trimming cost V 1 base and J 6 bases, with 16 bases left between them. This CDR3 contains 15 residues. Germline CDR1 is SGHVS and CDR2 is FQNEAQ. The CDR3 region is CASSLEHRLSSEQYF. CDR3 DNA: TGTGCCAGCAGCTTAGAACACAGATTATCGTCCGAGCAGTACTTC.